This T cell receptor (beta chain) originates from a study of Graves' ophthalmopathy and Graves' hyperthyroidism. Study-level information: At initial diagnosis, peripheral blood was obtained, and this preceded any treatment.

Fresh peripheral blood (over 9.5 ml) yielded the PBMCs. A remark on this clonotype: The antigen remains unidentified. A much larger clone differs by one base, so this may be a read error.

As the template, RNA transcripts were used to amplify TCR beta CDR3 regions. After a first-round RT-PCR with HTBI primers, a second-round multiplex PCR was run. One entry per CDR3 protein results from TCRdb running MiXCR on the multiplex PCR reads. In the table there are about 740,000 distinct CDR3 sequences, 40% of which are singletons. CDR3 length equals 15 residues. Germline values: CDR1 SEHNR, CDR2 FQNEAQ (reference sequence). General observations from the study: Thyroid clonotypes that were expanded above 0.001 frequency mostly also appeared in blood.

The material sequenced was peripheral blood. The chain carries TRBV7-9 and TRBJ2-6; D is unresolved. This TCR was sampled from an adult man with Graves' ophthalmopathy. In DNA, the CDR3 is TGTGCCGGCAGCTTACCGGGTGGGTCCGCCAACGTCCTGACTTTC. Encoded protein: CAGSLPGGSANVLTF.